The rows below give T cell receptor beta chains drawn from one sample of a study of blood T cell repertoires in COVID-19. Profiled with immunoSEQ multiplex PCR; TCRdb holds only in-frame clones, not every one. The sample lists hundreds of thousands of clones; about 87% were seen once. The sequenced material came from PBMCs or T cells enriched from blood (not recorded which). The receptors were gathered from a man aged 45-65 years who had been exposed to COVID-19. Each CDR3 is given with its conserved first and last residue. The D gene is left open where the match is weak. Only part of the rows carry a size: once, few, many, or a class if the clone is expanded.

clone size: -; D gene: TRBD1; V gene: TRBV7-9; J gene: TRBJ1-2; CDR3 DNA: TGTGCCAGCAGCCCCCTGTGGACAGGGGGTTTACTCTATGGCTACACCTTC; CDR3 protein: CASSPLWTGGLLYGYTF
clone size: few; D gene: TRBD1; V gene: TRBV2; J gene: TRBJ2-7; CDR3 DNA: TGTGCCAGCAGTGATCGGGACAGGGGTTACGAGCAGTACTTC; CDR3 protein: CASSDRDRGYEQYF
clone size: -; D gene: TRBD2; V gene: TRBV9; J gene: TRBJ2-3; CDR3 DNA: TGTGCCAGCAGCGTAGAGGCTAGCGGGCGATATAAGACTAGCACAGATACGCAGTATTTT; CDR3 protein: CASSVEASGRYKTSTDTQYF
clone size: -; D gene: TRBD2; V gene: TRBV18; J gene: TRBJ2-1; CDR3 DNA: TGTGCCAGCTCACCACTGACTAGCGGGGAGGCCCAGGAGTTCTTC; CDR3 protein: CASSPLTSGEAQEFF
clone size: few; D gene: TRBD1; V gene: TRBV29-1; J gene: TRBJ2-1; CDR3 DNA: TGCAGCGTTGATCTGGGACAGACCTACAATGAGCAGTTCTTC; CDR3 protein: CSVDLGQTYNEQFF
clone size: -; D gene: -; V gene: TRBV6-5; J gene: TRBJ1-6; CDR3 DNA: TGTGCCAGCCGGACAGACTATAATTCACCCCTCCACTTT; CDR3 protein: CASRTDYNSPLHF
clone size: -; D gene: -; V gene: TRBV28; J gene: TRBJ1-2; CDR3 DNA: TGTGCCAGCATTTCTCACTTCGCTAACTATGGCTACACCTTC; CDR3 protein: CASISHFANYGYTF
clone size: -; D gene: -; V gene: TRBV10-2; J gene: TRBJ1-4; CDR3 DNA: TGCGCCAGCAGTGAGTTTAACAGGGAGACGGAAAAACTGTTTTTT; CDR3 protein: CASSEFNRETEKLFF
clone size: -; D gene: TRBD1; V gene: TRBV27; J gene: TRBJ2-6; CDR3 DNA: TGTGCCAGCAGACGTACGGACAGGGGGCTTACTGGGGCCAACGTCCTGACTTTC; CDR3 protein: CASRRTDRGLTGANVLTF
clone size: -; D gene: TRBD1; V gene: TRBV4-1; J gene: TRBJ1-1; CDR3 DNA: TGCGCCAGCAGCCCTGCAGGGACAGGGGCGCTTCACACTGAAGCTTTCTTT; CDR3 protein: CASSPAGTGALHTEAFF
clone size: -; D gene: TRBD2; V gene: TRBV3-1/TRBV3-2; J gene: TRBJ2-3; CDR3 DNA: TGTGCCAGCAGCCAAGCTAGCGGGATAACAGATACGCAGTATTTT; CDR3 protein: CASSQASGITDTQYF
clone size: -; D gene: -; V gene: TRBV11-3; J gene: TRBJ1-5; CDR3 DNA: TGTGCCAGCAGCCGGGGGGAAAATCAGCCCCAGCATTTT; CDR3 protein: CASSRGENQPQHF
clone size: -; D gene: TRBD1; V gene: TRBV4-1; J gene: TRBJ2-2; CDR3 DNA: TGCGCCAGTAGCCCGTGGACAGGGTCCGGGGAGCTGTTTTTT; CDR3 protein: CASSPWTGSGELFF
clone size: -; D gene: -; V gene: TRBV5-1; J gene: TRBJ1-2; CDR3 DNA: TGCGCCAGCAGCTTGGGAGACAGATACTATGGCTACACCTTC; CDR3 protein: CASSLGDRYYGYTF
clone size: once; D gene: TRBD2; V gene: TRBV5-1; J gene: TRBJ2-5; CDR3 DNA: TGCGCCAGCAGCAGGACTAGTTTGGTCGAGACCCAGTACTTC; CDR3 protein: CASSRTSLVETQYF
clone size: -; D gene: -; V gene: TRBV5-1; J gene: TRBJ2-6; CDR3 DNA: TGCGCCAGCAGCCCCCTTCTAGCCTCTGGGGCCAACGTCCTGACTTTC; CDR3 protein: CASSPLLASGANVLTF
clone size: -; D gene: -; V gene: TRBV5-1; J gene: TRBJ1-1; CDR3 DNA: TGCGCCAGCAGCCTGGGGGTCGGAGATTACACTGAAGCTTTCTTT; CDR3 protein: CASSLGVGDYTEAFF
clone size: -; D gene: -; V gene: TRBV2; J gene: TRBJ2-3; CDR3 DNA: TGTGCCAGCCAGACAGATACGCAGTATTTT; CDR3 protein: CASQTDTQYF
clone size: -; D gene: -; V gene: TRBV28; J gene: TRBJ1-2; CDR3 DNA: TGTGCCAGCAGTTTGAGGGAGTATGGCTACACCTTC; CDR3 protein: CASSLREYGYTF
clone size: -; D gene: TRBD2; V gene: TRBV7-3; J gene: TRBJ2-7; CDR3 DNA: TGTGCCAGCAGCCCGGGGACTAGCGGGGGGGCCCACGAGCAGTACTTC; CDR3 protein: CASSPGTSGGAHEQYF
clone size: few; D gene: -; V gene: TRBV23-1; J gene: TRBJ1-5; CDR3 DNA: TGCGCCAGCAGTCAAGGGGGGAAGGAGGGCAATCAGCCCCAGCATTTT; CDR3 protein: CASSQGGKEGNQPQHF
clone size: -; D gene: -; V gene: TRBV6-5; J gene: TRBJ2-5; CDR3 DNA: TGTGCCAGCAGTTACTCGATCATGGCTCTCAATTCGTACTTC; CDR3 protein: CASSYSIMALNSYF
clone size: -; D gene: -; V gene: TRBV6-5; J gene: TRBJ1-2; CDR3 DNA: TGTGCCAGCAGTCCAGGGATTAACTATGGCTACACCTTC; CDR3 protein: CASSPGINYGYTF
clone size: -; D gene: -; V gene: TRBV5-6; J gene: TRBJ1-5; CDR3 DNA: TGTGCCAGCAGCTTGGGAGGGGGTGGACAGCCCCAGCATTTT; CDR3 protein: CASSLGGGGQPQHF
clone size: -; D gene: -; V gene: TRBV7-2; J gene: TRBJ2-3; CDR3 DNA: TGTGCCAGCAGCTCCCGTCGAGTAGCGGCTGCTGATACGCAGTATTTT; CDR3 protein: CASSSRRVAAADTQYF
clone size: -; D gene: -; V gene: TRBV2; J gene: TRBJ1-5; CDR3 DNA: TGTGCCAGCAGGGTGACAGGTAACAATCAGCCCCAGCATTTT; CDR3 protein: CASRVTGNNQPQHF
clone size: -; D gene: -; V gene: TRBV5-1; J gene: TRBJ1-2; CDR3 DNA: TGCGCCAGCAGCCGGGGGAACTATGGCTACACCTTC; CDR3 protein: CASSRGNYGYTF
clone size: -; D gene: -; V gene: TRBV19; J gene: TRBJ1-2; CDR3 DNA: TGTGCCAGTAGTGCACAGGGTGGGTATGGCTACACCTTC; CDR3 protein: CASSAQGGYGYTF
clone size: -; D gene: -; V gene: TRBV19; J gene: TRBJ2-2; CDR3 DNA: TGTGCCAGTATTCGCGGGGAGCTCCTGAACACCGGGGAGCTGTTTTTT; CDR3 protein: CASIRGELLNTGELFF
clone size: -; D gene: -; V gene: TRBV15; J gene: TRBJ2-1; CDR3 DNA: TGTGCCACCAGCTACCTCGTTCGGGAGTACAATGAGCAGTTCTTC; CDR3 protein: CATSYLVREYNEQFF
clone size: -; D gene: TRBD2; V gene: TRBV5-1; J gene: TRBJ2-1; CDR3 DNA: TGCGCCAGCAGCTCCGCCCTAGCGGGGGGCTACAATGAGCAGTTCTTC; CDR3 protein: CASSSALAGGYNEQFF
clone size: -; D gene: TRBD2; V gene: TRBV3-1/TRBV3-2; J gene: TRBJ2-1; CDR3 DNA: TGTGCCAGCAGCCAAGAGTGGACTAGCGGGGCTGAGCAGTTCTTC; CDR3 protein: CASSQEWTSGAEQFF
clone size: once; D gene: -; V gene: TRBV18; J gene: TRBJ2-5; CDR3 DNA: TGTGCCAGCTCACCAGTGAGGGCGGGAGAGACCCAGTACTTC; CDR3 protein: CASSPVRAGETQYF
clone size: -; D gene: -; V gene: TRBV7-2; J gene: TRBJ1-1; CDR3 DNA: TGTGCCAGCAGCTTGCAGGGAAGTGGTAGCACTGAAGCTTTCTTT; CDR3 protein: CASSLQGSGSTEAFF
clone size: -; D gene: -; V gene: TRBV9; J gene: TRBJ2-6; CDR3 DNA: TGTGCCAGCAGCGTAGGGACAGCCTCTGGGGCCAACGTCCTGACTTTC; CDR3 protein: CASSVGTASGANVLTF
clone size: -; D gene: -; V gene: TRBV25-1; J gene: TRBJ1-1; CDR3 DNA: TGTGCCAGCAGTGAATGGGGGGGCACGGGAACTGAAGCTTTCTTT; CDR3 protein: CASSEWGGTGTEAFF
clone size: -; D gene: TRBD1; V gene: TRBV9; J gene: TRBJ1-6; CDR3 DNA: TGTGCCAGCAGCGTAGTGGGACAGGGAAGTTCACCCCTCCACTTT; CDR3 protein: CASSVVGQGSSPLHF
clone size: once; D gene: -; V gene: TRBV28; J gene: TRBJ1-1; CDR3 DNA: TGTGCCAGCAGTTTCCGAATAGAGGCTTTCTTT; CDR3 protein: CASSFRIEAFF
clone size: -; D gene: TRBD2; V gene: TRBV28; J gene: TRBJ2-3; CDR3 DNA: TGTGCCAGCAGTCCTCTGACTAGCGCCGGCACAGATACGCAGTATTTT; CDR3 protein: CASSPLTSAGTDTQYF
clone size: -; D gene: -; V gene: TRBV7-6; J gene: TRBJ2-3; CDR3 DNA: TGTGCCAGCAGCTTAGGTTGGGGCGGCACCACAGATACGCAGTATTTT; CDR3 protein: CASSLGWGGTTDTQYF
clone size: -; D gene: TRBD2; V gene: TRBV7-3; J gene: TRBJ2-1; CDR3 DNA: TGTGCCAGCAGCTTGAGCGGGAGGAACCACAATGAGCAGTTCTTC; CDR3 protein: CASSLSGRNHNEQFF
clone size: -; D gene: -; V gene: TRBV9; J gene: TRBJ2-1; CDR3 DNA: TGTGCCAGCAGCGTATCCGGGACTGCTGTAAACAATGAGCAGTTCTTC; CDR3 protein: CASSVSGTAVNNEQFF
clone size: -; D gene: -; V gene: TRBV5-1; J gene: TRBJ2-2; CDR3 DNA: TGCGCCAGCAGCTTGGTTGGGGGGTTCACCGGGGAGCTGTTTTTT; CDR3 protein: CASSLVGGFTGELFF
clone size: -; D gene: -; V gene: TRBV30; J gene: TRBJ2-3; CDR3 DNA: TGTGCCTGGAGTTTCCTGCGGGGAATTGGAGATACGCAGTATTTT; CDR3 protein: CAWSFLRGIGDTQYF
clone size: -; D gene: -; V gene: TRBV9; J gene: TRBJ1-2; CDR3 DNA: TGTGCCAGCAGCGGGCTGACAGTAGCACCCATCTATGGCTACACCTTC; CDR3 protein: CASSGLTVAPIYGYTF
clone size: -; D gene: -; V gene: TRBV5-1; J gene: TRBJ1-2; CDR3 DNA: TGCGCCAGCAGCTTGTATCAGGGGTCCTATGGCTACACCTTC; CDR3 protein: CASSLYQGSYGYTF
clone size: -; D gene: -; V gene: TRBV2; J gene: TRBJ1-2; CDR3 DNA: TGTGCCAGTTTAGAGGGAGGGGCCCCCCGGGGCTACACCTTC; CDR3 protein: CASLEGGAPRGYTF
clone size: -; D gene: -; V gene: TRBV15; J gene: TRBJ2-2; CDR3 DNA: TGTGCCACCAGCAGAGAGCCGGAGACCGCGAACACCGGGGAGCTGTTTTTT; CDR3 protein: CATSREPETANTGELFF